This TCR beta chain was recovered during a study of blood T cell repertoires in COVID-19. On the study more broadly: The United States, Italy and Spain were the sources of the acute and convalescent COVID-19 samples.

Original methodology: Quantification of nucleated cells was approximated via reference gene primer amplification. Repertoires were generated with immunoSEQ multiplex PCR, while TCRdb's copy carries only in-frame clones and drops some. V, J and clone size are taken as reported in that table, and D and trimming were inferred from the DNA itself. The sample lists hundreds of thousands of clones, more than 70% seen once, with 7% to 8.5% in the top ten. Residents of approximately 25 US areas, aged about 18 to 95 years, made up the participants. Participants had their cohort set by participant-reported clinical history. V was clipped by 0 bases and J by 4 bases, with 12 bases between them. The CDR3 is 15 amino acids. The germline CDR1 and CDR2 sequences are SGHTA and FQGNSA.

The sequence was obtained from a woman in her 40s with acute COVID-19. Sequences were obtained from PBMCs or T cells enriched from blood (not recorded which). V and J are TRBV7-2 and TRBJ1-1; D may be TRBD1 (5 bases). The CDR3 is CASSLAFGASTEAFF. The CDR3 DNA is TGTGCCAGCAGCTTAGCGTTTGGGGCCAGCACTGAAGCTTTCTTT.